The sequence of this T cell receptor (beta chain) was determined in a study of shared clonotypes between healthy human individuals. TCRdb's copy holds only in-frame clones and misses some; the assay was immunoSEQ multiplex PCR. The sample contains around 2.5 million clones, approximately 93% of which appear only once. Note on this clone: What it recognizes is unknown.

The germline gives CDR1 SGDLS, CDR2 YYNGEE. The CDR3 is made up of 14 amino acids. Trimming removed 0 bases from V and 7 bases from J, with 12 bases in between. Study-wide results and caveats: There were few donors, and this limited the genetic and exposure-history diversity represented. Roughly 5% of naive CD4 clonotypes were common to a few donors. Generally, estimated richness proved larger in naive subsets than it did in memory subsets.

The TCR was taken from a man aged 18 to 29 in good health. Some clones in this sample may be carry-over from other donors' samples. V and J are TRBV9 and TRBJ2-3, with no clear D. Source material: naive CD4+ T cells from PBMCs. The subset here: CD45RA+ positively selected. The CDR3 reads CASSVDPELNTQYF. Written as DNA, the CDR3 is TGTGCCAGCAGCGTAGACCCCGAATTGAATACGCAGTATTTT.